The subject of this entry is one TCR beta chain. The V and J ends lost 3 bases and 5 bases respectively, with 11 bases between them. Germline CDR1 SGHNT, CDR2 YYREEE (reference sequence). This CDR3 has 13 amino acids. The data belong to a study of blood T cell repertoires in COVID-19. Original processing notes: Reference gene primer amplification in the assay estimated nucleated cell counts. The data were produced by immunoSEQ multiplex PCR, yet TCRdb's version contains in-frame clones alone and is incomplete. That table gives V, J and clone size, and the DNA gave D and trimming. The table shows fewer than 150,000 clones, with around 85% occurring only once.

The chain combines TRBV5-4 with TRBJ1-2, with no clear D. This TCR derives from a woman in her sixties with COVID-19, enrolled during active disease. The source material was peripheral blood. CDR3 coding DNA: TGTGCCAGCAGCTCCTATGGGCTTTATGGCTACACCTTC. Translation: CASSSYGLYGYTF.